This T cell receptor beta chain emerged from a study of control samples from healthy donors and cancer patients. Profiling relied on immunoSEQ multiplex PCR, and the TCRdb table lists in-frame clones only, not all of them. The repertoire holds fewer than 85,000 clones, with 89% as singletons. The CDR3 totals 15 residues. Germline V gene lookup returns CDR1 ENHRY and CDR2 SYGVKD. V shed 11 bases and J shed 4 bases, with 21 bases lying between them. Sequenced: blood. The chain recombines TRBV10-3 with TRBJ1-5, with D unclear. The TCR originated in a man in his fifties or sixties in good health. This CDR3 is CACRSDGRTNQPQHF. The CDR3 coding sequence is TGTGCCTGTCGATCTGACGGGCGGACTAATCAGCCCCAGCATTTT.